This T cell receptor beta chain appears in the sequencing data of a study of post-analysis software for immune sequencing data. At the level of the study: Both relapsing-remitting and secondary progressive multiple sclerosis featured among the disease courses, as did progressive-relapsing multiple sclerosis.

This clonotype was detected only once. Its antigen remains unidentified. Overall study findings and caveats: Clustering by F measure revealed strong co-clustering among samples prepared together in one batch. A significant reduction in normalized Chao1 diversity was observed in multiple sclerosis patients versus controls. Comparison of patients with controls showed about 5 TRBV segments more frequent in patients, TRBV5-6, TRBV5-1 and TRBV20-1 among them.

Unique molecular identifiers were carried by the TCR beta cDNA libraries. cDNA molecules numbering approximately 500,000 came from approximately 1 to 10 million T cells. Each CDR3 protein is one row after TCRdb ran MiXCR on the PCR reads. The sample lists 380,000 or so distinct CDR3 sequences; roughly 36% were seen once. The CDR3 has 16 residues. Germline lookup yields CDR1 SGHVS and CDR2 FNYEAQ. V was clipped by 4 bases and J by 4 bases; unmatched bases: 12. The sequencing input was blood. The chain is built from TRBV7-6 and TRBJ2-5; 7 bases agree with TRBD1. This sequence originates from a girl aged 5 to 17 with multiple sclerosis. CDR3 DNA sequence: TGTGCCAGCAGCTCCTTACAGGGGCGGTCTATAGAGACCCAGTACTTC. Protein product: CASSSLQGRSIETQYF.